The following is a T cell receptor (beta chain) sequence with its context. The antigen remains undetermined. Each CDR3 protein gets one entry after TCRdb re-called the 5' RACE reads with MiXCR. The repertoire includes fewer than 250,000 distinct CDR3 sequences, 15% to 20% of them detected once, and roughly 2.6% sits in the top ten. J lost 1 base, V lost 4 bases, and 9 bases had no gene match. The germline gives CDR1 SGHRS, CDR2 YFSETQ. CDR3 length: 16 amino acids. This sample stems from a study of T-cell memory formation after mild COVID-19. Looking at the study overall: Largely, TCR clusters stayed within a single donor. Points from the study as a whole: Some SARS-CoV-2-responding clones were already detected in memory before infection.

The chain employs TRBV5-1 and TRBJ2-3; TRBD2 aligns across 7 bases. The clonotype originates from an adult woman who had mild COVID-19 (a few samples of this study predate the infection). Cell type and time point are not known. The specimen sequenced was PBMCs or a T cell subset sorted from them (not recorded which). CDR3 residues: CASSSLLAVGTDTQYF. The CDR3 coding sequence is TGCGCCAGCAGCAGCCTTCTAGCGGTTGGCACAGATACGCAGTATTTT.